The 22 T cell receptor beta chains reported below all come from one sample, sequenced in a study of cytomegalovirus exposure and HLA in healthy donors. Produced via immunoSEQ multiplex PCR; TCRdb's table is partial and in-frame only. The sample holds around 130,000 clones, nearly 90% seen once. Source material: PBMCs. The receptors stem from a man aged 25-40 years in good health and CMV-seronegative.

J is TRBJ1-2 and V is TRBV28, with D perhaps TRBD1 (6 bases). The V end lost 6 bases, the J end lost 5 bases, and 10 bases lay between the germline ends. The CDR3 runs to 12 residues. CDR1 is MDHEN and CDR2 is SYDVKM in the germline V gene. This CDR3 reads CASRPGQYGYTF. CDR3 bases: TGTGCCAGCAGGCCCGGACAGTATGGCTACACCTTC.

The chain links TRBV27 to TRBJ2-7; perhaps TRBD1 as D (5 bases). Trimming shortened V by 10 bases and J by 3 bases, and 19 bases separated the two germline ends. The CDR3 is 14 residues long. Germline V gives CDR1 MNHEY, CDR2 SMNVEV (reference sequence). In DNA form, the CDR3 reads TGTGCCACCCCCCGACAGAGCATGCACTACGAGCAGTACTTC. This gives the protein CATPRQSMHYEQYF.

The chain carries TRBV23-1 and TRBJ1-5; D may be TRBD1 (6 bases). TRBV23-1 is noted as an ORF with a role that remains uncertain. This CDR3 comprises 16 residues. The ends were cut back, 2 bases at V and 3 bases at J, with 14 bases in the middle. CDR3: CASSQPGQSNNQPQHF. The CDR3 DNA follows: TGCGCCAGCAGTCAACCGGGACAATCAAACAATCAGCCCCAGCATTTT.

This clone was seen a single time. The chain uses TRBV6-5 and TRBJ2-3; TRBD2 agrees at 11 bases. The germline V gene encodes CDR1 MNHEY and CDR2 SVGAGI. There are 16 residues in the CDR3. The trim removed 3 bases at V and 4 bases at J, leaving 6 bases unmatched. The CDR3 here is CASSYGSGGASDTQYF. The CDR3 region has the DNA TGTGCCAGCAGTTATGGTAGCGGGGGGGCCTCAGATACGCAGTATTTT.

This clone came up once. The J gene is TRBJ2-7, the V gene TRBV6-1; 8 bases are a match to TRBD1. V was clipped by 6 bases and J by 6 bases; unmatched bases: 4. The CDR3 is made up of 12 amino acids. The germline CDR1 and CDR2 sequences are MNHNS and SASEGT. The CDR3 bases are TGTGCCAGCAGCAGGACAGGGAGCGAGCAGTACTTC. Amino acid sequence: CASSRTGSEQYF.

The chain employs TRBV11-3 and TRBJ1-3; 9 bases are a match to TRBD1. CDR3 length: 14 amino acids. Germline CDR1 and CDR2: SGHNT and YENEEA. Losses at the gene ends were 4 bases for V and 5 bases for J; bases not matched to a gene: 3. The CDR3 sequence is CASSSGQGRNTIYF. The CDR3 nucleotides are TGTGCCAGCAGCTCGGGACAGGGCAGAAACACCATATATTTT.

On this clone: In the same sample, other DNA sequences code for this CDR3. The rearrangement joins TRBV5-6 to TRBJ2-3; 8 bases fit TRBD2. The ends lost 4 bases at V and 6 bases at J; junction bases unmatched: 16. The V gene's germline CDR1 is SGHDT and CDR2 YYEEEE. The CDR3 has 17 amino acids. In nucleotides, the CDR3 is TGTGCCAGCAGCCCTTCGTGGCGGGGGGAAGCGGCGGATACGCAGTATTTT. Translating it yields CASSPSWRGEAADTQYF.

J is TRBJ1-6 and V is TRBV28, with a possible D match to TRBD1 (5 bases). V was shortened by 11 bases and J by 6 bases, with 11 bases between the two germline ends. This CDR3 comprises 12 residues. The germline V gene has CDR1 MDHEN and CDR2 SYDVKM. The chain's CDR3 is CAAGQRNSPLHF. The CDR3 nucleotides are TGTGCCGCGGGGCAGCGTAATTCACCCCTCCACTTT.

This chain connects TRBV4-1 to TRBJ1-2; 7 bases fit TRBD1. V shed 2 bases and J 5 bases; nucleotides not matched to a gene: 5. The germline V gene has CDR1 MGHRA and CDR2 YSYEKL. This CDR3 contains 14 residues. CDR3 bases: TGCGCCAGCAGCCAATCGGGACAGCCATATGGCTACACCTTC. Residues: CASSQSGQPYGYTF.

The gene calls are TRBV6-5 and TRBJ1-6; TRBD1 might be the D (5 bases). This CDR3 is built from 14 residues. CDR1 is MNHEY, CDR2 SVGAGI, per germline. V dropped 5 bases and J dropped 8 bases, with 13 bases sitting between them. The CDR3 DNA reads TGTGCCAGCAGTCGGGACTTATACGATTCACCCCTCCACTTT. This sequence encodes CASSRDLYDSPLHF.

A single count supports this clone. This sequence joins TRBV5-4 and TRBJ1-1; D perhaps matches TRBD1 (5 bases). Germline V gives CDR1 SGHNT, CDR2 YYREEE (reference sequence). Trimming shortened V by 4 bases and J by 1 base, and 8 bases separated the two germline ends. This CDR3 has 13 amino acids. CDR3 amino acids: CASSQQENTEAFF. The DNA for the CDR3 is TGTGCCAGCAGCCAACAGGAGAACACTGAAGCTTTCTTT.

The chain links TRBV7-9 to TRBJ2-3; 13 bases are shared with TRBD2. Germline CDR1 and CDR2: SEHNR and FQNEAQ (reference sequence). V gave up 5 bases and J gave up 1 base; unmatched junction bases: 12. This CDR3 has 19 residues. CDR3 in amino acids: CASSTRTSGGGSGTDTQYF. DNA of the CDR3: TGTGCCAGCAGCACCCGGACTAGCGGGGGAGGTTCGGGCACAGATACGCAGTATTTT.

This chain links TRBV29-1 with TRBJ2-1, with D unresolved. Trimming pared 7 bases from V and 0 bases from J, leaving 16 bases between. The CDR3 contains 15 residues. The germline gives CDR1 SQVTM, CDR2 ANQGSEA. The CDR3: CSARIKYYSYNEQFF. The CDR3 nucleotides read TGCAGCGCTAGAATCAAGTACTACTCCTACAATGAGCAGTTCTTC.

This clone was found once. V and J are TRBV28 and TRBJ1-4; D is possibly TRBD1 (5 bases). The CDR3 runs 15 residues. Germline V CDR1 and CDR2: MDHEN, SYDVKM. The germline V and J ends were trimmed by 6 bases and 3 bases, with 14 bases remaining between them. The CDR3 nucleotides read TGTGCCAGCAGCGGTCCAGGGCGTCCTAATGAAAAACTGTTTTTT. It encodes CASSGPGRPNEKLFF.

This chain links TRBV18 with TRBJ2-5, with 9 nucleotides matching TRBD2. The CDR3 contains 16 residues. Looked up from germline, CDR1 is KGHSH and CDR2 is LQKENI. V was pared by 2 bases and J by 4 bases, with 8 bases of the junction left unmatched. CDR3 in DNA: TGTGCCAGCTCACCAATGGGTAGCGGGGGTACAGAGACCCAGTACTTC. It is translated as CASSPMGSGGTETQYF.

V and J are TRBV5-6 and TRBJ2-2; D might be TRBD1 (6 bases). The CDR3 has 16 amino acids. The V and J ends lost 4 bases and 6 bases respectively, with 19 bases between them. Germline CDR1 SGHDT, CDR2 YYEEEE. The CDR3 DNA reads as TGTGCCAGCAGCGGTAGACAGGTCTCGTTGGCCGGGGAGCTGTTTTTT. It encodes CASSGRQVSLAGELFF.

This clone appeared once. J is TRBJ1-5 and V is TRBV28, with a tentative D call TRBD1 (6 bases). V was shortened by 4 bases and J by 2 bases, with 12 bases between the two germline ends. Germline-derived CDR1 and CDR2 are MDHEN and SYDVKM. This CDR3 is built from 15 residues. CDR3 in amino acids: CASSYRVGGNQPQHF. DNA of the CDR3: TGTGCCAGCAGTTACAGGGTGGGGGGCAATCAGCCCCAGCATTTT.

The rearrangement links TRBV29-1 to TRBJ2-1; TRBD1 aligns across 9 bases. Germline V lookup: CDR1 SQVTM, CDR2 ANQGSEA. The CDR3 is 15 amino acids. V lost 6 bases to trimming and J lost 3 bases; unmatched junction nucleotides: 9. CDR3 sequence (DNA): TGCAGCGTGAGGGGACAGGGAAGGCGCTACAATGAGCAGTTCTTC. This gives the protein CSVRGQGRRYNEQFF.

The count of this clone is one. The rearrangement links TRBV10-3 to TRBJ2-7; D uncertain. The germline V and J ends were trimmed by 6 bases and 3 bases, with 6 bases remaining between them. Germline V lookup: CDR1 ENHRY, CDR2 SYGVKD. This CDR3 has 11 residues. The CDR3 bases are TGTGCCATCAGCGCGAACTACGAGCAGTACTTC. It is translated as CAISANYEQYF.

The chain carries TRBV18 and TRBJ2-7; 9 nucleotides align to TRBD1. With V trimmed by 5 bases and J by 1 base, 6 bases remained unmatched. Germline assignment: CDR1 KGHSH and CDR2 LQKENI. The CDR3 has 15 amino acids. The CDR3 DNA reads TGTGCCAGCTCAGCGGGGACAGGGTTATCCTACGAGCAGTACTTC. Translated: CASSAGTGLSYEQYF.

The CDR3 DNA is TGTGCCAGCAGTTTATCGATCGGGATGCTGAACACTGAAGCTTTCTTT. Residues: CASSLSIGMLNTEAFF. The chain combines TRBV27 with TRBJ1-1, with D unclear. The V end lost 0 bases, the J end lost 0 bases, and 11 bases lay between the germline ends. The CDR3 sequence is 16 residues long. Germline V gene lookup returns CDR1 MNHEY and CDR2 SMNVEV (reference sequence).

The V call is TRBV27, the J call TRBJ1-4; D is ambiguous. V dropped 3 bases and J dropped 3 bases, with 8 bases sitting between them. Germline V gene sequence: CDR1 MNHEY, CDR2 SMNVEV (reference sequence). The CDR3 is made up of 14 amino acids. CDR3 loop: CASSLQAANEKLFF. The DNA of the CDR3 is TGTGCCAGCAGTTTGCAGGCAGCTAATGAAAAACTGTTTTTT.